This T cell receptor beta chain was captured in a study of blood T cells in healthy people across ages. Study conclusions and caveats: Bulk PBMC profiling left naive and antigen-experienced comparisons inconclusive.

Points on this clonotype: Its antigen remains unknown.

Then a second PCR, running roughly 7 to 11 cycles, was carried out with a sample-barcoded 5' primer and a J-beta primer mix. One entry per CDR3 protein, called by TCRdb with MiXCR from the 5' RACE reads. The sample lists fewer than 900,000 distinct CDR3 sequences, approximately 49% occurring once. Per the germline V gene, CDR1 is DFQATT and CDR2 is SNEGSKA (reference sequence). The CDR3 consists of 15 residues. V was clipped by 0 bases and J by 6 bases, with 15 bases between them. This sequence was found in a woman aged 55-70 years in good health. The chain links TRBV20-1 to TRBJ2-1; D might be TRBD2 (6 bases). The specimen sequenced was blood. The CDR3 DNA follows: TGCAGTGCTAGAGAGTCTAGCGAGAGGACCAATGAGCAGTTCTTC. Its protein is CSARESSERTNEQFF.